This paragraph covers one T cell receptor (beta chain) sequence. The data were obtained in a study of blood T cell repertoires in COVID-19. Original handling: Reference gene primer amplification gave estimated nucleated cell counts. Produced via immunoSEQ multiplex PCR; TCRdb's table is partial and in-frame only. The V and J calls and clone size come from that table; D and trimming were worked out from the DNA. The table shows about 280,000 clones, with under 90% occurring only once. The clonotype was recovered from a woman aged 50 to 60 who had recovered from COVID-19. The sequencing sample was made of peripheral blood.

This CDR3 reads CASSPGGIRFF. CDR3 DNA: TGTGCCAGCAGCCCCGGAGGTATACGGTTCTTC. The V and J genes are TRBV7-2 and TRBJ2-1; TRBD2 is a possible D gene (5 bases). The CDR3 spans 11 residues. The V gene's germline CDR1 is SGHTA and CDR2 FQGNSA. V was clipped by 5 bases and J by 15 bases, with 14 bases between them.